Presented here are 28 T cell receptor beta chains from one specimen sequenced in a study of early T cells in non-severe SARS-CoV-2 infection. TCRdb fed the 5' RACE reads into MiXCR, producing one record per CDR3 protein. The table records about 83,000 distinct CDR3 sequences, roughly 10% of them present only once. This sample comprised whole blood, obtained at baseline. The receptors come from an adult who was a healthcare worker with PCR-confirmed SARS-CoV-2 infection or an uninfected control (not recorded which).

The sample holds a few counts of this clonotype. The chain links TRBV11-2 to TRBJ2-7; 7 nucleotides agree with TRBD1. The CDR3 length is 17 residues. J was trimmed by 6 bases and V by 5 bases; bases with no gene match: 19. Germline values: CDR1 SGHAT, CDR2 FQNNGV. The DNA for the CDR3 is TGTGCCAGCAGCCCTCTAAGGGGGCTAGCAGGTTCCCCCGAGCAGTACTTC. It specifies CASSPLRGLAGSPEQYF.

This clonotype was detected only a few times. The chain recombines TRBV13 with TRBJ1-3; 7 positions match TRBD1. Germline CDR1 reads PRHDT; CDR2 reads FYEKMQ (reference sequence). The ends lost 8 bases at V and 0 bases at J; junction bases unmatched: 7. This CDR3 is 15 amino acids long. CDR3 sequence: CASSGQDHSGNTIYF. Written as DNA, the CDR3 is TGTGCCAGCTCAGGACAGGACCACTCTGGAAACACCATATATTTT. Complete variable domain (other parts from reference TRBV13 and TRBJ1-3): AAGVIQSPRHLIKEKRETATLKCYPIPRHDTVYWYQQGPGQDPQFLISFYEKMQSDKGSIPDRFSAQQFSDYHSELNMSSLELGDSALYFCASSGQDHSGNTIYFGEGSWLTVV.

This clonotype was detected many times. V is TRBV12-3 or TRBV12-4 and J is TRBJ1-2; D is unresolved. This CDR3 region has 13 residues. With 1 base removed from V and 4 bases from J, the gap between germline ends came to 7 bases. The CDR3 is CASSLEGTYGYTF. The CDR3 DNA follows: TGTGCCAGCAGTTTAGAAGGCACCTATGGCTACACCTTC.

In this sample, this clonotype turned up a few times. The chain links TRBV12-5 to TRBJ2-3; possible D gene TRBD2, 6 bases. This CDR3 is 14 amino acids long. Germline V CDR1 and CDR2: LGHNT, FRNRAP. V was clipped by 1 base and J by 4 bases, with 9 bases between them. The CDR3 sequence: CASGLELAPDTQYF. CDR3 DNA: TGTGCTAGTGGTTTGGAACTAGCCCCAGATACGCAGTATTTT.

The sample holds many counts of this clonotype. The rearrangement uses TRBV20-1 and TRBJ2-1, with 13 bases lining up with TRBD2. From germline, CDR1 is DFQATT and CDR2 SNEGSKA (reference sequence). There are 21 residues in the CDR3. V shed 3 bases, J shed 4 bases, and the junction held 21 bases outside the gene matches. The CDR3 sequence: CSASLRPGQKGTSGDYNEQFF. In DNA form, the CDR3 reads TGCAGTGCTAGTCTACGTCCGGGACAGAAAGGGACTAGCGGGGATTACAATGAGCAGTTCTTC.

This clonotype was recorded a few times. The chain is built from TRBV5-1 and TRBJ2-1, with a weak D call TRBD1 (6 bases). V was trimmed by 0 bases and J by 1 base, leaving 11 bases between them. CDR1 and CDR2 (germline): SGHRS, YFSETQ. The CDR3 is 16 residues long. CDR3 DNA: TGCGCCAGCAGCTTGGAAGGGGGAGCGTCCTACAATGAGCAGTTCTTC. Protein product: CASSLEGGASYNEQFF.

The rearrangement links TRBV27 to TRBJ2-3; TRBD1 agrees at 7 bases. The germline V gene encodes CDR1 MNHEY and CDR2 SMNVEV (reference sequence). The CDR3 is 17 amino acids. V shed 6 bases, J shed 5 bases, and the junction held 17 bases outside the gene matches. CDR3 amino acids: CASSATGSASWGDTQYF. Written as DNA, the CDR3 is TGTGCCAGCAGCGCGACAGGGTCGGCTAGCTGGGGAGATACGCAGTATTTT.

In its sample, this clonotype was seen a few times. The CDR3 here is CSASRTTGGSYNEQFF. DNA of the CDR3: TGCAGTGCTAGTCGCACTACGGGGGGGTCCTACAATGAGCAGTTCTTC. V and J are TRBV20-1 and TRBJ2-1; 8 positions agree with TRBD2. V shed 3 bases and J 1 base; nucleotides not matched to a gene: 8. The CDR3 has 16 amino acids. Germline values: CDR1 DFQATT, CDR2 SNEGSKA (reference sequence).

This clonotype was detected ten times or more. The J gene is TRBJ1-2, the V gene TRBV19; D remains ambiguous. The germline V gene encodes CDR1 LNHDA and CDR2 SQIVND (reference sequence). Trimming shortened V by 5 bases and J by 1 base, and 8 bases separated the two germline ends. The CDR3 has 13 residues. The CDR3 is CASSWELNYGYTF. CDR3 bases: TGTGCCAGTAGTTGGGAACTTAACTATGGCTACACCTTC. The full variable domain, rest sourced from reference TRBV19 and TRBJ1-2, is DGGITQSPKYLFRKEGQNVTLSCEQNLNHDAMYWYRQDPGQGLRLIYYSQIVNDFQKGDIAEGYSVSREKKESFPLTVTSAQKNPTAFYLCASSWELNYGYTFGSGTRLTVV.

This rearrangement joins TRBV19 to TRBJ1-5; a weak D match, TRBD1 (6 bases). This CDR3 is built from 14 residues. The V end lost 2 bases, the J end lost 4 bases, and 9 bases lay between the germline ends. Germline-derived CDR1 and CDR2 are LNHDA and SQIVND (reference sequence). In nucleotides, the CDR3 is TGTGCCAGTAGTATAACAGGGCCAAATCAGCCCCAGCATTTT. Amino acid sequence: CASSITGPNQPQHF.

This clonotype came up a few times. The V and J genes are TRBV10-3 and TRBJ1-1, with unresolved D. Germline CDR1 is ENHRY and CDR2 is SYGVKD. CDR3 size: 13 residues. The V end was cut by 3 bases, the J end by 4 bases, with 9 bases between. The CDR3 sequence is CAISDPGGTEAFF. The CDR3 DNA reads TGTGCCATCAGTGATCCTGGAGGCACTGAAGCTTTCTTT.

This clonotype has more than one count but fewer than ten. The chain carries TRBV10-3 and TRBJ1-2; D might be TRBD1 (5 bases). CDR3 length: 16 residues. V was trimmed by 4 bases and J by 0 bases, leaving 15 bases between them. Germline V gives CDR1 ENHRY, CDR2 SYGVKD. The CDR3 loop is CAISAIPGLTNYGYTF. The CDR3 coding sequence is TGTGCCATCAGTGCTATTCCGGGACTAACTAACTATGGCTACACCTTC.

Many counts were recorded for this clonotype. CDR3 in DNA: TGTGCCAGCAGCCAAAGCGGGAGTTCCTACGAGCAGTACTTC. Amino acids: CASSQSGSSYEQYF. The chain joins TRBV3-1 to TRBJ2-7; 8 bases line up with TRBD2. CDR3 size: 14 residues. Per germline, CDR1 LGHDT and CDR2 YNNKEL (reference sequence). Trimming took 2 bases from V and 1 from J; bases not matched to a gene: 1.

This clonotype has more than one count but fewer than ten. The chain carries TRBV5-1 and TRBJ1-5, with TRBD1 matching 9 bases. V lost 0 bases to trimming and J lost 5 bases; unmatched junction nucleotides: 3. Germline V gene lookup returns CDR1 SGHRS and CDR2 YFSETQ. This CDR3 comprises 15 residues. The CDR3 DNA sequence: TGCGCCAGCAGCTTGGAGGGACAGGGATATCAGCCCCAGCATTTT. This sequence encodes CASSLEGQGYQPQHF.

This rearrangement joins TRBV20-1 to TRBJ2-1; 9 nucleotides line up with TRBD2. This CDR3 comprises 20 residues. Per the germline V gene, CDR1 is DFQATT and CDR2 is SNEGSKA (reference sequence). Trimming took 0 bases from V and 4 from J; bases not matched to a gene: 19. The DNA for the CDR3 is TGCAGTGCTAGAGATCGGGATCGGAGGGGAGCGGGAGGACTTTACAATGAGCAGTTCTTC. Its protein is CSARDRDRRGAGGLYNEQFF.

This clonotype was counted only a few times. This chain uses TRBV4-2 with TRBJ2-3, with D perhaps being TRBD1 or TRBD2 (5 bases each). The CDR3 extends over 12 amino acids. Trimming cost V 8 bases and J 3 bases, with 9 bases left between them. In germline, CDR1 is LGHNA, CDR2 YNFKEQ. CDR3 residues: CASGTGTDTQYF. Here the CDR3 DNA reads TGTGCCAGCGGGACGGGGACAGATACGCAGTATTTT.

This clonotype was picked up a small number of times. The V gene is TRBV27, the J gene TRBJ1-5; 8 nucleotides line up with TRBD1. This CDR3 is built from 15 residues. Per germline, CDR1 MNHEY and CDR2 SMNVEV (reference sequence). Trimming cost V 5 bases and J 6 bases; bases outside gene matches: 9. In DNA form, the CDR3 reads TGTGCCAGCAGTAGTATACAGGGGGTAAGTCAGCCCCAGCATTTT. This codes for CASSSIQGVSQPQHF.

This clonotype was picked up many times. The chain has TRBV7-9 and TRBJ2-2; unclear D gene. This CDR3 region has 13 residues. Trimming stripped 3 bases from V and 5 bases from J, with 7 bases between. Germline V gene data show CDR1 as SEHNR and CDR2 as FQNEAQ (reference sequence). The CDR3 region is CASSFGRTGELFF. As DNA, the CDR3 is TGTGCCAGCAGCTTTGGGCGGACCGGGGAGCTGTTTTTT.

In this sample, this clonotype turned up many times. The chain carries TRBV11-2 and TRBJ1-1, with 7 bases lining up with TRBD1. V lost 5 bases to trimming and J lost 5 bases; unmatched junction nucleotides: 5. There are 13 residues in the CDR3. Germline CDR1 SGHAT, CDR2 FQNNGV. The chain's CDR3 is CASSLMTGTEAFF. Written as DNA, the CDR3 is TGTGCCAGCAGCCTAATGACAGGGACTGAAGCTTTCTTT.

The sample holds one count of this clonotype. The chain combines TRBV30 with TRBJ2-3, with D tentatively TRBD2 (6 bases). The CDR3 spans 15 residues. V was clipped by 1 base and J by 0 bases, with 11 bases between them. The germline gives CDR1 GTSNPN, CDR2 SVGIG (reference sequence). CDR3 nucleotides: TGTGCCTGGAGTGCCACGAGCGGGAGCACAGATACGCAGTATTTT. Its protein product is CAWSATSGSTDTQYF.

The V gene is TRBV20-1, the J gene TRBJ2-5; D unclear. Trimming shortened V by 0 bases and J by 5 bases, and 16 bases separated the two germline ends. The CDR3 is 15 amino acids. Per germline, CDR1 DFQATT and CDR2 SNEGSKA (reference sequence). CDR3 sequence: CSARDPGLAWETQYF. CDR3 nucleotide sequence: TGCAGTGCTAGAGATCCAGGATTAGCCTGGGAGACCCAGTACTTC.

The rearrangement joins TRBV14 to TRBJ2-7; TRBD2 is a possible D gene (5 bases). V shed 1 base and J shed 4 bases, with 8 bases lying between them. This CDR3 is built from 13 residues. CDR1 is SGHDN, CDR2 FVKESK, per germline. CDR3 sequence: CASSQATRYEQYF. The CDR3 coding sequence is TGTGCCAGCAGCCAAGCTACTAGATACGAGCAGTACTTC.

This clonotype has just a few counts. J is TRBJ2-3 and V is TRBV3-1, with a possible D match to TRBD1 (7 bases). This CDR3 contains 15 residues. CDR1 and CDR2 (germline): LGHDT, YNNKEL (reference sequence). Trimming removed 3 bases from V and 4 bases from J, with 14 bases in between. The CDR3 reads CASSQWRGQADTQYF. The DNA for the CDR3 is TGTGCCAGCAGCCAGTGGAGGGGGCAAGCAGATACGCAGTATTTT.

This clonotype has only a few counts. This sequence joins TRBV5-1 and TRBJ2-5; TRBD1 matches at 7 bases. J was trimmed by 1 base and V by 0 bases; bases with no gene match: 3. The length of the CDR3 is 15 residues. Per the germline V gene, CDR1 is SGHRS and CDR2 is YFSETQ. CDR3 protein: CASSLDRGTQETQYF. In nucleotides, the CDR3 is TGCGCCAGCAGCTTGGACAGGGGCACCCAAGAGACCCAGTACTTC.

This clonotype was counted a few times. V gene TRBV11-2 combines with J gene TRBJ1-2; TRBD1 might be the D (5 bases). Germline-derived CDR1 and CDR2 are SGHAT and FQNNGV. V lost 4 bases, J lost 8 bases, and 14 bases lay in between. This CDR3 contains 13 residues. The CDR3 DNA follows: TGTGCCAGCAGCTCAGAGGGGACCGGGGGCTACACCTTC. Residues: CASSSEGTGGYTF.

The DNA for the CDR3 is TGTGCCAGCTCACCACTCGACCTAGACGCAAACGGAAACACCATATATTTT. Amino acid sequence: CASSPLDLDANGNTIYF. The chain couples TRBV18 to TRBJ1-3; D gene uncertain. This CDR3 is built from 17 residues. The germline gives CDR1 KGHSH, CDR2 LQKENI. Trimming took 1 base from V and 4 from J, leaving 17 bases between them.

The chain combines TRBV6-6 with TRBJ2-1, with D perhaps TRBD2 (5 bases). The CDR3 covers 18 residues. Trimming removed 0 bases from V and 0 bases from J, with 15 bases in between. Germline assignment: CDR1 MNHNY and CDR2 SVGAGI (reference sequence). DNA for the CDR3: TGTGCCAGCAGTTACTCTCTAGCAGGATGGAGCTCCTACAATGAGCAGTTCTTC. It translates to CASSYSLAGWSSYNEQFF.

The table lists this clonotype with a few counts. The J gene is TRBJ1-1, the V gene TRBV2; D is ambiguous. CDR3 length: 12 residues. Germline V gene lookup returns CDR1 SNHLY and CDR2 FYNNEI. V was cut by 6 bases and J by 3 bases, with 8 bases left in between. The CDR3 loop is CASSIGYTEAFF. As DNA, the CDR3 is TGTGCCAGCAGCATCGGGTACACTGAAGCTTTCTTT.